This TCR beta chain originates from a study of shared clonotypes between healthy human individuals. Across the whole study: Per-donor plates numbered three CD4 naive, three CD4 memory, two CD8 naive and one CD8 memory.

Profiled with immunoSEQ multiplex PCR; TCRdb holds only in-frame clones, not every one. The data contain more than 2 million clones, roughly 94% of them singletons. In the CD4+ fraction, cells were divided into CD45RA+ naive and CD45RA-negative memory subsets. The germline gives CDR1 MNHEY, CDR2 SMNVEV (reference sequence). This CDR3 region has 16 residues. The V gene lost 6 bases and the J gene lost 0 bases, with 14 bases spanning the gap. The chain links TRBV27 to TRBJ2-2; D not certain. Sequenced sample: naive CD4+ T cells sorted from blood. As to subset: CD45RA+ positively selected. This TCR was recovered from a young man in good health. The CDR3 here is CASSQNGPTNTGELFF. The CDR3 DNA sequence: TGTGCCAGCAGCCAGAACGGACCGACGAACACCGGGGAGCTGTTTTTT.